A single sample is the source of the 17 T cell receptor beta chains below, sequenced in a study of T cells in Graves' hyperthyroidism and ophthalmopathy. Amplification of TCR beta CDR3 regions used RNA as the template. The HTBI set primed first-round TCR CDR3 RT-PCR. TCRdb ran MiXCR on the multiplex PCR reads and lists one entry per CDR3 protein. Found here are 110,000 to 150,000 distinct CDR3 sequences, roughly 23% of them singletons; the top ten hold around 70%. The sequencing input was blood. These TCRs come from a woman aged 45-65 years with Graves' hyperthyroidism that later progressed to Graves' ophthalmopathy.

The chain links TRBV19 to TRBJ1-1, with TRBD1 identical over 7 bases. The CDR3 covers 16 residues. V was clipped by 5 bases and J by 0 bases; unmatched bases: 9. Germline CDR1 and CDR2: LNHDA and SQIVND (reference sequence). CDR3 sequence reads: CASSATQGIMNTEAFF. As DNA, the CDR3 is TGTGCCAGTAGTGCGACACAGGGGATCATGAACACTGAAGCTTTCTTT.

CDR3 bases: TGCAGTGCTAGAGAGGGGAGGGGGCGCCACGAGCAGTACTTC. Its translation: CSAREGRGRHEQYF. J is TRBJ2-7 and V is TRBV20-1, with D perhaps given as TRBD1 or TRBD2 (7 bases each). The V end lost 0 bases, the J end lost 5 bases, and 14 bases lay between the germline ends. The CDR3 is 14 residues long. The germline V gene has CDR1 DFQATT and CDR2 SNEGSKA (reference sequence).

This clonotype was seen ten or more times. The rearrangement joins TRBV7-9 to TRBJ1-5, with 9 nucleotides matching TRBD1. Germline-derived CDR1 and CDR2 are SEHNR and FQNEAQ (reference sequence). V was clipped by 3 bases and J by 4 bases; unmatched bases: 7. This CDR3 is 16 amino acids long. CDR3 sequence reads: CASSFSSGTGNQPQHF. CDR3 in DNA: TGTGCCAGCAGCTTTTCATCCGGGACAGGGAATCAGCCCCAGCATTTT.

CDR3: CASSQESAQGRGQFF. The CDR3 DNA sequence: TGTGCCAGCAGCCAAGAATCCGCACAGGGTAGAGGGCAGTTCTTC. The V and J genes are TRBV14 and TRBJ2-1; tentative D call: TRBD1 (6 bases). CDR3 length: 15 residues. V lost 0 bases, J lost 12 bases, and 18 bases lay in between. Per the germline V gene, CDR1 is SGHDN and CDR2 is FVKESK.

This clonotype was seen repeatedly, ten times or more. The chain couples TRBV18 to TRBJ2-1, with 7 bases identical to TRBD1. CDR3 size: 15 residues. J lost 9 bases, V lost 5 bases, and 13 bases had no gene match. Germline V gene data show CDR1 as KGHSH and CDR2 as LQKENI. CDR3 region: CASSDGDSALSEQFF. The CDR3 region has the DNA TGTGCCAGCTCAGATGGGGACAGTGCCCTGAGTGAGCAGTTCTTC.

J is TRBJ1-6 and V is TRBV28; 7 nucleotides agree with TRBD1. Germline lookup yields CDR1 MDHEN and CDR2 SYDVKM. V lost 6 bases, J lost 7 bases, and 3 bases stayed unmatched. This CDR3 comprises 13 residues. The CDR3 DNA reads as TGTGCCAGCAGGAAACAGGGGAATTCACCCCTCCACTTT. Protein: CASRKQGNSPLHF. The complete variable domain, with remaining parts taken from reference TRBV28 and TRBJ1-6, reads DVKVTQSSRYLVKRTGEKVFLECVQDMDHENMFWYRQDPGLGLRLIYFSYDVKMKEKGDIPEGYSVSREKKERFSLILESASTNQTSMYLCASRKQGNSPLHFGNGTRLTVT.

This clonotype was observed many times. The CDR3 region is CASSSRLRDTGELFF. CDR3 in DNA: TGTGCCAGCAGTTCCCGACTGAGGGACACCGGGGAGCTGTTTTTT. The chain recombines TRBV2 with TRBJ2-2, with D possibly being TRBD2 (5 bases). The CDR3 has 15 residues. Germline V lookup: CDR1 SNHLY, CDR2 FYNNEI. Between the trimmed V and J ends, which lost 5 bases and 3 bases, there was a span of 13 bases. Complete variable domain (other parts from reference TRBV2 and TRBJ2-2): EPEVTQTPSHQVTQMGQEVILRCVPISNHLYFYWYRQILGQKVEFLVSFYNNEISEKSEIFDDQFSVERPDGSNFTLKIRSTKLEDSAMYFCASSSRLRDTGELFFGEGSRLTVL.

This clonotype came up many times. V gene TRBV28 combines with J gene TRBJ1-1; D not resolved. This CDR3 has 16 amino acids. CDR1 MDHEN and CDR2 SYDVKM come from the germline V gene. V dropped 4 bases and J dropped 1 base, with 16 bases sitting between them. CDR3 bases: TGTGCCAGCAGTTCCCCACGGATGGGTCAGAACACTGAAGCTTTCTTT. It codes for CASSSPRMGQNTEAFF.

The sample holds many counts of this clonotype. V usage is TRBV28 and J usage is TRBJ1-5; 7 bases are a match to TRBD1. Germline V lookup: CDR1 MDHEN, CDR2 SYDVKM. Trimming cost V 6 bases and J 4 bases; bases outside gene matches: 12. The CDR3 runs to 16 residues. Here the CDR3 DNA reads TGTGCCAGCAGGAACACAGGGGATACCTTTAATCAGCCCCAGCATTTT. Protein product: CASRNTGDTFNQPQHF.

Ten or more counts support this clonotype. The chain joins TRBV7-9 to TRBJ1-1; 8 bases align to TRBD1. The CDR3 sequence is 14 residues long. Germline trimming cut 2 bases from V and 4 bases from J; bases unmatched to any gene: 3. Germline loops: CDR1 SEHNR, CDR2 FQNEAQ (reference sequence). The CDR3 DNA reads as TGTGCCAGCAGCTTAACGACAGGGGCCACTGAAGCTTTCTTT. Encoded protein: CASSLTTGATEAFF. Full variable domain (remainder filled in from reference TRBV7-9 and TRBJ1-1): DTGVSQNPRHKITKRGQNVTFRCDPISEHNRLYWYRQTLGQGPEFLTYFQNEAQLEKSRLLSDRFSAERPKGSFSTLEIQRTEQGDSAMYLCASSLTTGATEAFFGQGTRLTVV.

The V and J genes are TRBV27 and TRBJ1-2, with a tentative D call TRBD1 (5 bases). This CDR3 comprises 13 residues. Germline-derived CDR1 and CDR2 are MNHEY and SMNVEV (reference sequence). The germline V and J ends were trimmed by 3 bases and 4 bases, with 9 bases remaining between them. As DNA, the CDR3 is TGTGCCAGCAGTTTTGACAGATCCTATGGCTACACCTTC. It yields the protein CASSFDRSYGYTF.

This clonotype was counted many times. The chain has TRBV2 and TRBJ2-3, with D possibly being TRBD2 (6 bases). CDR1 is SNHLY, CDR2 FYNNEI, per germline. CDR3 length equals 15 residues. Trimming removed 6 bases at V and 4 bases at J, with 17 bases between. CDR3 nucleotides: TGTGCCAGCAGGGGACTCCGTAAAATGGCAGATACGCAGTATTTT. Translated: CASRGLRKMADTQYF.

V and J are TRBV4-1 and TRBJ2-7; 11 nucleotides line up with TRBD2. The V gene's germline CDR1 is MGHRA and CDR2 YSYEKL. The CDR3 sequence is 16 residues long. Losses at the gene ends were 0 bases for V and 3 bases for J; bases not matched to a gene: 4. The CDR3 protein is CASSQDLAGGLYEQYF. In DNA form, the CDR3 reads TGCGCCAGCAGCCAAGATTTAGCGGGAGGGCTCTACGAGCAGTACTTC.

This clonotype was seen ten or more times. This chain joins TRBV11-2 and TRBJ1-4; D is unclear. V was trimmed by 5 bases and J by 0 bases, leaving 10 bases between them. The germline V gene encodes CDR1 SGHAT and CDR2 FQNNGV. The CDR3 has 15 amino acids. CDR3 nucleotide sequence: TGTGCCAGCAGCAAATTCAAGTCAACTAATGAAAAACTGTTTTTT. It translates to CASSKFKSTNEKLFF.

V gene TRBV11-2 combines with J gene TRBJ1-2; D is unresolved. Trimming shortened V by 4 bases and J by 2 bases, and 8 bases separated the two germline ends. The CDR3 spans 13 residues. Germline-derived CDR1 and CDR2 are SGHAT and FQNNGV. The CDR3 DNA reads as TGTGCCAGCAGCTACGGACTAAACTATGGCTACACCTTC. Translating it yields CASSYGLNYGYTF. The variable domain in full, with the rest retrieved from reference TRBV11-2 and TRBJ1-2, is EAGVAQSPRYKIIEKRQSVAFWCNPISGHATLYWYQQILGQGPKLLIQFQNNGVVDDSQLPKDRFSAERLKGVDSTLKIQPAKLEDSAVYLCASSYGLNYGYTFGSGTRLTVV.

V usage is TRBV2 and J usage is TRBJ1-1, with D possibly matching TRBD1 (5 bases). This CDR3 spans 14 amino acids. Per the germline V gene, CDR1 is SNHLY and CDR2 is FYNNEI. V was shortened by 7 bases and J by 5 bases, with 17 bases between the two germline ends. Here the CDR3 DNA reads TGTGCCAGCATGCGAAAGGCCGGGGGGACTGAAGCTTTCTTT. It is translated as CASMRKAGGTEAFF.

The J gene is TRBJ1-1, the V gene TRBV5-1, with no clear D. V lost 0 bases and J 0 bases, leaving 9 bases between the germline ends. This CDR3 comprises 15 residues. Germline CDR1 and CDR2: SGHRS and YFSETQ. The CDR3 region has the DNA TGCGCCAGCAGCTTGGACAGCCTCTTGAACACTGAAGCTTTCTTT. This encodes CASSLDSLLNTEAFF.